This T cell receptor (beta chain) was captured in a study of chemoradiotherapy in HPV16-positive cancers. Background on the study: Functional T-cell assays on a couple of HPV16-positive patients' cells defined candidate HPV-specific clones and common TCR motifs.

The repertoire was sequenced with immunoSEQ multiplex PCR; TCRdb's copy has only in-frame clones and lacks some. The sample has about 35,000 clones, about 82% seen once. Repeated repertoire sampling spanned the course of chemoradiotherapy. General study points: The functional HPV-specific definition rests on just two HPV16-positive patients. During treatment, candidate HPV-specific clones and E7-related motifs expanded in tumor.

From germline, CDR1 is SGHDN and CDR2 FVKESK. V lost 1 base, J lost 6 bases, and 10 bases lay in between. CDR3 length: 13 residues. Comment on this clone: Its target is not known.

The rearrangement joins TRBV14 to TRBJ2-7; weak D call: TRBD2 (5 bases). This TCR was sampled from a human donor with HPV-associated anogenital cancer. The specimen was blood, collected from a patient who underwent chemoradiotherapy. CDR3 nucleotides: TGTGCCAGCAGCCAAGTCCCAGGAGGCGAGCAGTACTTC. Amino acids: CASSQVPGGEQYF.